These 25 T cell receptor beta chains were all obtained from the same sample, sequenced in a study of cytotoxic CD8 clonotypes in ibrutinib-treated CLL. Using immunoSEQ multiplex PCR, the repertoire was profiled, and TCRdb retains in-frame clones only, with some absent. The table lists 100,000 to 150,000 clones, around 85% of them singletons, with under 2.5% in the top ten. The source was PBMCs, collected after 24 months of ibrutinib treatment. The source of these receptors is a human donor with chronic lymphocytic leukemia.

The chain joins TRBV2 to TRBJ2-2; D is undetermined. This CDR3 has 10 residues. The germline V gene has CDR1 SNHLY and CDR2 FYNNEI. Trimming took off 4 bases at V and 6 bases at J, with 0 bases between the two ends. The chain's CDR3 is CASSAGELFF. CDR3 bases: TGTGCCAGCAGTGCCGGGGAGCTGTTTTTT.

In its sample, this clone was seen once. The CDR3 is CSVELPSRHEQYF. The CDR3 bases are TGCAGCGTTGAGCTCCCGAGTCGGCACGAGCAGTACTTC. The V gene is TRBV29-1, the J gene TRBJ2-7; no firm D call. This CDR3 comprises 13 residues. Germline lookup yields CDR1 SQVTM and CDR2 ANQGSEA. Deletions cut 3 bases from V and 5 bases from J, with 14 bases between.

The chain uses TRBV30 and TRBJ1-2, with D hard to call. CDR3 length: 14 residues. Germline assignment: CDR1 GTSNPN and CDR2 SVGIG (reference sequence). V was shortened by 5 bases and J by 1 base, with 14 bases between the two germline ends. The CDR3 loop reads CAWHNPRFNYGYTF. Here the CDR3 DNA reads TGTGCCTGGCACAACCCAAGATTTAACTATGGCTACACCTTC.

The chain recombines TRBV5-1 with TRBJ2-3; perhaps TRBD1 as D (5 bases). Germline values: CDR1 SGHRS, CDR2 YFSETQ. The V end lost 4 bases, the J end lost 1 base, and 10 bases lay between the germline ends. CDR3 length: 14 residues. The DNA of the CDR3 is TGCGCCAGCAGCCTAGGACACGGCACAGATACGCAGTATTTT. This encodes CASSLGHGTDTQYF.

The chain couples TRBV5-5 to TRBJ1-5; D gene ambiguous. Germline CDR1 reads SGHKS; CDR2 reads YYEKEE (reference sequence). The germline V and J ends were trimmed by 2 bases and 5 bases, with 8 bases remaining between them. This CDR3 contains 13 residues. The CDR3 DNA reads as TGTGCCAGCAGCTTATCCATGCATCAGCCCCAGCATTTT. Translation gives CASSLSMHQPQHF.

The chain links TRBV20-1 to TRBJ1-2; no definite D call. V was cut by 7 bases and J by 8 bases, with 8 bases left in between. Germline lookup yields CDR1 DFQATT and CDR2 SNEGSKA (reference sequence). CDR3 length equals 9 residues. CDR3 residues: CSVLGGYTF. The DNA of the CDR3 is TGCAGTGTTTTAGGGGGCTACACCTTC.

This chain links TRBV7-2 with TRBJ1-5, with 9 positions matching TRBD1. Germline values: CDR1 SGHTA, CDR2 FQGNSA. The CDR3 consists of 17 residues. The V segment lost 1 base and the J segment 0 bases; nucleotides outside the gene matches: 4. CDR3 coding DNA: TGTGCCAGCAGCTTAGGACAGGGGGGACTTAGCAATCAGCCCCAGCATTTT. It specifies CASSLGQGGLSNQPQHF.

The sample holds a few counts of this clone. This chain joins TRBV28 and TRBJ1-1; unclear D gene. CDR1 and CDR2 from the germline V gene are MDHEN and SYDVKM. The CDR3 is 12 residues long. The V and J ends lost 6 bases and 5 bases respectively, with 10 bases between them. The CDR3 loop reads CASSSSGTEAFF. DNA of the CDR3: TGTGCCAGCAGCTCGAGCGGGACTGAAGCTTTCTTT.

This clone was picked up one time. The CDR3 here is CASSEDRGYFEQYF. As DNA, the CDR3 is TGTGCCAGCTCGGAAGACAGGGGTTATTTCGAGCAGTACTTC. The V call is TRBV7-9, the J call TRBJ2-7, with 8 nucleotides matching TRBD1. This CDR3 comprises 14 residues. V gave up 8 bases and J gave up 6 bases; unmatched junction bases: 12. The germline V gene has CDR1 SEHNR and CDR2 FQNEAQ (reference sequence). Based on the CDR3 plus reference TRBV7-9 and TRBJ2-7, the full variable domain is DTGVSQNPRHKITKRGQNVTFRCDPISEHNRLYWYRQTLGQGPEFLTYFQNEAQLEKSRLLSDRFSAERPKGSFSTLEIQRTEQGDSAMYLCASSEDRGYFEQYFGPGTRLTVT.

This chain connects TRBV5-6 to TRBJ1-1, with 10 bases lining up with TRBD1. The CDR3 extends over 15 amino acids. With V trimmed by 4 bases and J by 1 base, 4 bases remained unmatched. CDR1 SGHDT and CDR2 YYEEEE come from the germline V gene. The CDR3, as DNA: TGTGCCAGCAGCCCTGACAGGGGGCGGAACACTGAAGCTTTCTTT. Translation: CASSPDRGRNTEAFF.

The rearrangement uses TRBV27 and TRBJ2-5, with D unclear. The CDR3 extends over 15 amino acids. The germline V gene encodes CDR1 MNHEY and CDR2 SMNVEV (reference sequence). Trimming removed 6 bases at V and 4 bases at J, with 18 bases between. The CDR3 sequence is CASSDLSSGRETQYF. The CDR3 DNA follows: TGTGCCAGCAGCGACCTATCGTCCGGCAGAGAGACCCAGTACTTC.

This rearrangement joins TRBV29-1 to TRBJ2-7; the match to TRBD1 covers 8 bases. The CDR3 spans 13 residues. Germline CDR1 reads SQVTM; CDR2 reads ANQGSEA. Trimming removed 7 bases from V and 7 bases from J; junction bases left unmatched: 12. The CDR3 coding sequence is TGCAGCGCCTCTCAGCAGGGGGCGCGAGAGCAGTACTTC. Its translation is CSASQQGAREQYF.

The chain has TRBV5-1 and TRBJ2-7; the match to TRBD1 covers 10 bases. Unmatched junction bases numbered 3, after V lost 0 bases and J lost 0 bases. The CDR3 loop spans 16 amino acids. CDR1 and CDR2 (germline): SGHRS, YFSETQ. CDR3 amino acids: CASSLGGTGASYEQYF. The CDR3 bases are TGCGCCAGCAGCTTGGGAGGGACAGGGGCCTCCTACGAGCAGTACTTC.

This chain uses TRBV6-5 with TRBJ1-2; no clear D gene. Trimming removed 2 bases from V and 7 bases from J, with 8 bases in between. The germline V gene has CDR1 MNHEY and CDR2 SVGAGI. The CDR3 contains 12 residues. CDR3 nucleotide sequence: TGTGCCAGCAGTTACGAGGGTAGTGGCTACACCTTC. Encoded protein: CASSYEGSGYTF.

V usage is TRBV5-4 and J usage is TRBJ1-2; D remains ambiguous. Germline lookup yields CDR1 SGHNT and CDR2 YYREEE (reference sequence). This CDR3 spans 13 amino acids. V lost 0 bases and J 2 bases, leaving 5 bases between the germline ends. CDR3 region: CASSLDNNYGYTF. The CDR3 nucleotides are TGTGCCAGCAGCTTGGACAACAACTATGGCTACACCTTC.

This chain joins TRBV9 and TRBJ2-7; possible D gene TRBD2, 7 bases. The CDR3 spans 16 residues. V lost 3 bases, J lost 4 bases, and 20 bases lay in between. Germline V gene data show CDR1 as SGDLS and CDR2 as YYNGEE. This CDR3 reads CASSADWGGLGYEQYF. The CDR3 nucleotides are TGTGCCAGCAGCGCAGACTGGGGGGGGCTCGGGTACGAGCAGTACTTC.

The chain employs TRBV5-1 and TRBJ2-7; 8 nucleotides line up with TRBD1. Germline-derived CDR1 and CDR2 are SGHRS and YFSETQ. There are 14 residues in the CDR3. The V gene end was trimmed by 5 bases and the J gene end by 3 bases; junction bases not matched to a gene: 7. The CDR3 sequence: CASSPGTGDYEQYF. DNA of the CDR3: TGCGCCAGCAGTCCCGGGACAGGTGACTACGAGCAGTACTTC.

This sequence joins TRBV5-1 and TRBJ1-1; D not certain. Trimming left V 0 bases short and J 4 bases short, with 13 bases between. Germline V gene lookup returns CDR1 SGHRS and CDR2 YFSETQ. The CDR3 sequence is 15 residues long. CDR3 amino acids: CASSLEGLVVTEAFF. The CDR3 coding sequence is TGCGCCAGCAGCTTGGAAGGTTTGGTGGTCACTGAAGCTTTCTTT.

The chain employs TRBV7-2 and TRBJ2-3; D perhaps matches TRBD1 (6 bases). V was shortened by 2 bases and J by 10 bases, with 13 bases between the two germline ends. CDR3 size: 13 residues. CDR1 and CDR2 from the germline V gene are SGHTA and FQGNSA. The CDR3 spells CASSLQGRTSQYF. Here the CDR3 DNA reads TGTGCCAGCAGCTTACAGGGGAGAACTTCGCAGTATTTT. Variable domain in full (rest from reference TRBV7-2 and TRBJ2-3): GAGVSQSPSNKVTEKGKDVELRCDPISGHTALYWYRQSLGQGLEFLIYFQGNSAPDKSGLPSDRFSAERTGGSVSTLTIQRTQQEDSAVYLCASSLQGRTSQYFGPGTRLTVL.

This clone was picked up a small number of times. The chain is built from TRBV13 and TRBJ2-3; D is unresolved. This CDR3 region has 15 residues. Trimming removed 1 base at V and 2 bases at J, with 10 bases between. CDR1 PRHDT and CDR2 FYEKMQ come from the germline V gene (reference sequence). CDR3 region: CASSLVMPVTDTQYF. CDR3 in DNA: TGTGCCAGCAGCTTAGTAATGCCCGTCACAGATACGCAGTATTTT.

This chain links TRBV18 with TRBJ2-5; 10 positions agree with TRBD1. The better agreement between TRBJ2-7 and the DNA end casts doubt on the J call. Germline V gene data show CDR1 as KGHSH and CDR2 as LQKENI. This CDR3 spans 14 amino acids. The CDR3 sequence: CASSSRDRGYEQYF. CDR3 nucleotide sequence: TGTGCCAGCTCATCCCGGGACAGGGGCTACGAGCAGTACTTC.

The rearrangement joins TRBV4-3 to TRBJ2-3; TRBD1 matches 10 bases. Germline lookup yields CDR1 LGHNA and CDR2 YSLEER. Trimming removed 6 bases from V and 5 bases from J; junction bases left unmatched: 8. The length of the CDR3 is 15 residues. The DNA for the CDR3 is TGCGCCAGCAGTCCCTCCGGGACAGGGGAAGATACGCAGTATTTT. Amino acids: CASSPSGTGEDTQYF.

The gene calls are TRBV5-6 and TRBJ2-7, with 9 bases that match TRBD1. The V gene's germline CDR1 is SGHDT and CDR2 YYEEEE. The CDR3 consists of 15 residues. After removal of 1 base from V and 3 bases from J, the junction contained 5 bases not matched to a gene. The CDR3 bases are TGTGCCAGCAGCTTGATCCGGGACAGGGTCTACGAGCAGTACTTC. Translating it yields CASSLIRDRVYEQYF.

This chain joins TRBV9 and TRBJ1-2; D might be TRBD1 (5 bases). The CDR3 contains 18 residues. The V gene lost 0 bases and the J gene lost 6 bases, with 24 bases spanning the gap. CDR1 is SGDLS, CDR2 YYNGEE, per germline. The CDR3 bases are TGTGCCAGCAGCGTAGTCGCCGGGCCACCGAGAGGGGACGATGGCTACACCTTC. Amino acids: CASSVVAGPPRGDDGYTF.

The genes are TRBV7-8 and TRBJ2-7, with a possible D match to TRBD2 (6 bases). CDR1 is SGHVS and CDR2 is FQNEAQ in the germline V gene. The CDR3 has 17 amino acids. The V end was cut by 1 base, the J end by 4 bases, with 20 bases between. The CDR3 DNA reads TGTGCCAGCAGCTTAGGATCTGGGACTCCTCGGCTGTACGAGCAGTACTTC. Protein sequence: CASSLGSGTPRLYEQYF.